What follows are 6 T cell receptor beta chains derived from one specimen sequenced in a study of cytomegalovirus exposure and HLA in healthy donors. PCR involved 60 Vbeta and 13 Jbeta primers. The method was immunoSEQ multiplex PCR; TCRdb's version includes in-frame clones alone and lacks a portion of them. The repertoire consists of approximately 100,000 clones, with 86% occurring once and the leading ten covering over 8.5%. The sample was PBMCs. These receptors came from a man aged 25-45 years in good health and CMV-seropositive.

The V gene is TRBV28, the J gene TRBJ1-5; D is unclear. V was shortened by 2 bases and J by 1 base, with 9 bases between the two germline ends. This CDR3 has 15 residues. Germline CDR1 MDHEN, CDR2 SYDVKM. This chain's CDR3 is CASSLDISSNQPQHF. Written as DNA, the CDR3 is TGTGCCAGCAGTTTAGACATCTCGAGCAATCAGCCCCAGCATTTT.

The genes are TRBV11-2 and TRBJ2-1, with D possibly being TRBD2 (6 bases). The CDR3 covers 14 residues. Per germline, CDR1 SGHAT and CDR2 FQNNGV. The V and J ends lost 5 bases and 8 bases respectively, with 16 bases between them. CDR3 sequence: CASSPDGTFHEQFF. The DNA for the CDR3 is TGTGCCAGCAGCCCGGACGGGACTTTTCATGAGCAGTTCTTC.

This chain uses TRBV18 with TRBJ1-1; 9 bases align to TRBD1. Looked up from germline, CDR1 is KGHSH and CDR2 is LQKENI. V gave up 5 bases and J gave up 1 base; unmatched junction bases: 2. This CDR3 contains 14 residues. CDR3: CASSRGQGNTEAFF. The DNA for the CDR3 is TGTGCCAGCTCAAGGGGACAGGGGAACACTGAAGCTTTCTTT.

This clone has more than one count but fewer than ten. The rearrangement links TRBV7-2 to TRBJ2-7; 9 nucleotides match TRBD2. This CDR3 region has 14 residues. V lost 5 bases, J lost 6 bases, and 8 bases stayed unmatched. Germline values: CDR1 SGHTA, CDR2 FQGNSA. The CDR3 reads CASSPLAGGVEQYF. CDR3 nucleotides: TGTGCCAGCAGCCCACTCGCGGGAGGGGTCGAGCAGTACTTC.

The V call is TRBV10-2, the J call TRBJ2-1; 10 bases agree with TRBD2. Germline V lookup: CDR1 WSHSY, CDR2 SAAADI. The CDR3 is made up of 17 amino acids. After removal of 4 bases from V and 2 bases from J, the junction contained 8 bases not matched to a gene. CDR3 sequence (DNA): TGCGCCAGCAGTGGAAGTCCTAGCGGGAGTACCTACAATGAGCAGTTCTTC. Translating gives CASSGSPSGSTYNEQFF.

The chain combines TRBV28 with TRBJ1-3; possibly TRBD1 for D (5 bases). Germline V CDR1 and CDR2: MDHEN, SYDVKM. The V end lost 3 bases, the J end lost 4 bases, and 7 bases lay between the germline ends. The CDR3 covers 13 residues. The CDR3 nucleotides are TGTGCCAGCAGTTTGACAGCCGGAAACACCATATATTTT. Protein: CASSLTAGNTIYF.